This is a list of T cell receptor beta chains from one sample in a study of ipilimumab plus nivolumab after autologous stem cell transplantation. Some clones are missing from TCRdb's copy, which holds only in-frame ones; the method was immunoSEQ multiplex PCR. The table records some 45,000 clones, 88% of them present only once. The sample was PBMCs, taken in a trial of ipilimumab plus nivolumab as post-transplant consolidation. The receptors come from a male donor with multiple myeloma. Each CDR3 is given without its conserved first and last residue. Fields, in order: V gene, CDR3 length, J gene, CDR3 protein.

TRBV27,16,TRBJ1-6,ANHPRGEGNAVNSPLH
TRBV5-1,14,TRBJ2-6,ASSRMGSSGANVLT
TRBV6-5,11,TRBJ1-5,ASSLRRGQPQH
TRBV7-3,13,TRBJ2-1,ASSIIAGPYNEQF
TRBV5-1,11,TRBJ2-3,ASSSQELDTQY
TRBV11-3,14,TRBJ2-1,ASSLDLATSYNEQF
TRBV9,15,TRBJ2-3,ASSVGSIASSTDTQY
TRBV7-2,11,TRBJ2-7,ASRADRVGMQY
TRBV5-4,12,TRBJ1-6,ASSLGQTNSPLH
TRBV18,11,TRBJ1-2,ASSPSQPYGYT
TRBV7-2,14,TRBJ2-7,ASSLVSGGLSYEQY
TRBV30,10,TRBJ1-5,AWSARGGAQH
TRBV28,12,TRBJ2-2,ASSLTGQTGELF